What follows describes a single T cell receptor (beta chain). The sample belongs to a study of blood T cell repertoires in COVID-19. Turning to the study itself: COVID-19 samples, acute and convalescent, were from the United States, Italy and Spain. T cells, B-cell-depleted T cells, or PBMCs provided the cDNA or gDNA that served as material.

Trimming pared 5 bases from V and 12 bases from J, leaving 17 bases between. CDR1 is SGHTA, CDR2 FQGNSA, per germline. The CDR3 has 13 amino acids. As handled by the study authors: Amplification from reference gene primers served as the basis for estimated nucleated cell counts. The data were produced by immunoSEQ multiplex PCR, yet TCRdb's version contains in-frame clones alone and is incomplete. For V, J and clone size, that table is used; D and trimming come from the DNA. The sample lists roughly 300,000 clones; 81% were seen once. Sequenced input: peripheral blood. The sequence derives from a woman aged 55-69 years with active or convalescent COVID-19. The rearrangement uses TRBV7-2 and TRBJ2-1, with D possibly TRBD2 on 5 matching bases. The CDR3 DNA is TGTGCCAGCAGCGCTAACAGTCTCCGGGGGCAGTTCTTC. It specifies CASSANSLRGQFF.